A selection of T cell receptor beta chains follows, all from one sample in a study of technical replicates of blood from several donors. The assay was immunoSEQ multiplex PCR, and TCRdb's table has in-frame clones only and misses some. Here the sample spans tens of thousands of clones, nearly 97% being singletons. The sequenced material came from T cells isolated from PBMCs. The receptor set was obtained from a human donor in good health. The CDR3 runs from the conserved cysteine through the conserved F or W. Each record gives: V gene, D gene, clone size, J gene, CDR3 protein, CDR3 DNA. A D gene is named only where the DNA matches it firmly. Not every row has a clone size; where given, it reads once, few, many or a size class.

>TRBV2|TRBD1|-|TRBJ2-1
CASTGGTGGINEQFF
TGTGCCAGCACAGGGGGGACAGGGGGCATCAATGAGCAGTTCTTC
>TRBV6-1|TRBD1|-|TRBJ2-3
CASSELRTGDLGSTDTQYF
TGTGCCAGCAGTGAACTTAGGACAGGGGATTTAGGAAGCACAGATACGCAGTATTTT
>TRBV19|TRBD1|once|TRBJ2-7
CASSWDSTYEQYF
TGTGCCAGTAGTTGGGACAGTACCTACGAGCAGTACTTC
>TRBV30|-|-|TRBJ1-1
CAWSLGGRAEAFF
TGTGCCTGGAGTTTGGGGGGTCGGGCTGAAGCTTTCTTT
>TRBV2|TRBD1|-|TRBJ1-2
CASSARGRDYTF
TGTGCCAGCAGTGCGAGGGGGCGAGACTACACCTTC
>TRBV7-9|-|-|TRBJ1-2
CASSRGQSNYGYTF
TGTGCCAGCAGCCGAGGACAGAGTAACTATGGCTACACCTTC
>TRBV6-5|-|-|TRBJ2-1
CASSYGQGRSNEQFF
TGTGCCAGCAGTTACGGGCAGGGAAGAAGCAATGAGCAGTTCTTC
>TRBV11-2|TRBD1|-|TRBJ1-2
CASSTYRGQISGYTF
TGTGCCAGCAGCACATACAGGGGGCAAATCTCTGGCTACACCTTC
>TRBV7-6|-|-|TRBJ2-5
CASSSVGGRRFETQYF
TGTGCCAGCAGCTCTGTGGGGGGGCGGCGGTTTGAGACCCAGTACTTC
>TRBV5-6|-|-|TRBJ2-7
CASIRPGYPYEQYF
TGTGCCAGCATCCGCCCGGGATACCCCTACGAGCAGTACTTC
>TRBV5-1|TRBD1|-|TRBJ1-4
CASSPLPGGHEKLFF
TGCGCCAGCAGTCCACTCCCAGGGGGCCATGAAAAACTGTTTTTT
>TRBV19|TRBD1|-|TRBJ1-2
CASTPRDSHYGYTF
TGTGCCAGTACCCCGAGGGACAGCCACTATGGCTACACCTTC
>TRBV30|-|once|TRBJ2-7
CAWITKQGREYF
TGTGCCTGGATAACAAAACAGGGAAGGGAGTACTTC
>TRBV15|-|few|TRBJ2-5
CATSRERRVAQETQYF
TGTGCCACCAGCAGAGAGCGCAGGGTAGCCCAAGAGACCCAGTACTTC
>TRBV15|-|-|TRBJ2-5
CATSRGVSGEETQYF
TGTGCCACCAGCAGAGGGGTCAGCGGAGAAGAGACCCAGTACTTC
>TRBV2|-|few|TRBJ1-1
CACTPSWTEGAFF
TGTGCCTGTACGCCCAGTTGGACAGAAGGAGCTTTCTTT
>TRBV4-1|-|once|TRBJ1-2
CASSQDTGEAFYGYTF
TGCGCCAGCAGCCAAGATACCGGGGAAGCTTTCTATGGCTACACCTTC
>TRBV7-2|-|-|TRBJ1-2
CASSLGVARYGYTF
TGTGCCAGCAGCTTAGGGGTGGCTAGATATGGCTACACCTTC
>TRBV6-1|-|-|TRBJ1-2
CASSEISANYGYTF
TGTGCCAGCAGTGAAATATCAGCTAACTATGGCTACACCTTC
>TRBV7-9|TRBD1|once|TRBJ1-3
CASSHRGVEGNTIYF
TGTGCCAGCAGCCACAGGGGAGTTGAGGGAAACACCATATATTTT
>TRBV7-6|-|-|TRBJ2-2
CASSWGAGELFF
TGTGCCAGCAGCTGGGGGGCCGGGGAGCTGTTTTTT
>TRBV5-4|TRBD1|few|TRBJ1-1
CASSWDRGNTEAFF
TGTGCCAGCAGCTGGGACAGGGGGAACACTGAAGCTTTCTTT
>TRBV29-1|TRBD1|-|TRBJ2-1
CSDHQDRDGNNEQFF
TGCAGCGACCACCAAGACAGGGACGGGAACAATGAGCAGTTCTTC
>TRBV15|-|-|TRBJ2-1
CATSRARNEQFF
TGTGCCACCAGCAGGGCCCGCAATGAGCAGTTCTTC
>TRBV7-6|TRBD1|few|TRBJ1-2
CASSLPGGYGYTF
TGTGCCAGCAGCTTGCCAGGGGGCTATGGCTACACCTTC
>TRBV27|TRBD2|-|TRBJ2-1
CASSLSASGTYNEQFF
TGTGCCAGCAGTTTATCGGCTAGCGGGACCTACAATGAGCAGTTCTTC
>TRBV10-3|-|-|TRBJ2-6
CAISGGSGANVLTF
TGTGCCATCAGTGGCGGCTCTGGGGCCAACGTCCTGACTTTC
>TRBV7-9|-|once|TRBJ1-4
CASSFIVSDEKLFF
TGTGCCAGCAGCTTTATTGTGTCTGATGAAAAACTGTTTTTT
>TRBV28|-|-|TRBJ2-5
CASSLGNGPGAAQETQYF
TGTGCCAGCAGTTTAGGAAACGGCCCGGGAGCGGCACAAGAGACCCAGTACTTC
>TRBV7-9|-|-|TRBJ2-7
CASSLGADTYEQYF
TGTGCCAGCAGCCTAGGCGCGGACACCTACGAGCAGTACTTC
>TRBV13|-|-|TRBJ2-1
CASSSWGENEQFF
TGTGCCAGCAGCTCCTGGGGCGAGAATGAGCAGTTCTTC
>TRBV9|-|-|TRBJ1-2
CASSALEGYTF
TGTGCCAGCAGCGCGTTGGAGGGCTACACCTTC
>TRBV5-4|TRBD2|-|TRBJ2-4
CASSPGLAGAPGNIQYF
TGTGCCAGCAGCCCGGGACTAGCGGGGGCCCCGGGGAACATTCAGTACTTC
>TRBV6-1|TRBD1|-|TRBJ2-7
CASSAIGQGADEQYF
TGTGCCAGCAGTGCAATCGGACAGGGGGCCGACGAGCAGTACTTC
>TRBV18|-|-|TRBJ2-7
CASSGTQGSYEQYF
TGTGCCAGCTCCGGGACTCAGGGATCCTACGAGCAGTACTTC
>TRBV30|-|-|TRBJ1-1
CAWSTGSFEAFF
TGTGCCTGGAGTACCGGGAGCTTCGAAGCTTTCTTT
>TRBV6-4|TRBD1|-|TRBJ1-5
CASSAIQGASNQPQHF
TGTGCCAGCAGTGCCATCCAGGGGGCTAGCAATCAGCCCCAGCATTTT
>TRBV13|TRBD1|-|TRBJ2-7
CASSFGQVRREQYF
TGTGCCAGCAGCTTCGGACAGGTCCGTAGGGAGCAGTACTTC
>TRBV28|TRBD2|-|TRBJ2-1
CASSRGLAGAEQFF
TGTGCCAGCAGTAGGGGACTAGCGGGGGCTGAGCAGTTCTTC
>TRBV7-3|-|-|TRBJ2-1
CASSARGSYNEQFF
TGTGCCAGCAGCGCCAGGGGCTCCTACAATGAGCAGTTCTTC
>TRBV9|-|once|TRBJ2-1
CASSVGTQANEQFF
TGTGCCAGCAGCGTAGGGACTCAAGCAAATGAGCAGTTCTTC
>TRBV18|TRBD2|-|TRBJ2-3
CASSPRLAGADTQYF
TGTGCCAGCTCACCTCGACTAGCGGGGGCTGATACGCAGTATTTT
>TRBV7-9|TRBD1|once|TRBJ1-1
CASSFTGDTEAFF
TGTGCCAGCAGCTTTACAGGGGACACTGAAGCTTTCTTT
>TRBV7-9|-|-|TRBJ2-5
CASSPRGAGQRETQYF
TGTGCCAGCAGCCCTAGAGGGGCGGGACAGAGGGAGACCCAGTACTTC
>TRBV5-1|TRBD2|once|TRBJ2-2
CASSIRTSGNTGELFF
TGCGCCAGCAGCATACGAACTAGCGGCAACACCGGGGAGCTGTTTTTT
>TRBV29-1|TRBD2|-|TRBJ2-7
CSVAGLAGGYEQYF
TGCAGCGTTGCTGGGCTAGCGGGGGGCTACGAGCAGTACTTC
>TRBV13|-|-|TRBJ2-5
CASSPVSASVETQYF
TGTGCCAGCAGCCCTGTTAGCGCGTCGGTGGAGACCCAGTACTTC
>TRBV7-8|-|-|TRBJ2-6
CASSLTGNSGANVLTF
TGTGCCAGCAGCTTAACAGGGAACTCTGGGGCCAACGTCCTGACTTTC
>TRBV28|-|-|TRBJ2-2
CASSYPLQGSPTGELFF
TGTGCCAGCAGTTACCCCCTACAGGGATCCCCCACCGGGGAGCTGTTTTTT
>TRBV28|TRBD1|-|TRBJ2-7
CASRPGQGLYEQYF
TGTGCCAGCAGGCCGGGACAGGGTCTTTACGAGCAGTACTTC
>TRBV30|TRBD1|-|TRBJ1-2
CAWSARPGWAGGPTNYGYTF
TGTGCCTGGAGTGCGAGACCCGGATGGGCAGGGGGCCCAACTAACTATGGCTACACCTTC
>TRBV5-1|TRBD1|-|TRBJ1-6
CASSLNRGLIPSPLHF
TGCGCCAGCAGCTTAAACAGGGGGCTAATACCTTCACCCCTCCACTTT
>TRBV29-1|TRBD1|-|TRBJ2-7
CSVVRTGSYEQYF
TGCAGCGTTGTTCGGACAGGGTCCTACGAGCAGTACTTC
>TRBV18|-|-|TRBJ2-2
CASSPTGQERTGELFF
TGTGCCAGCTCACCGACAGGTCAGGAGAGGACCGGGGAGCTGTTTTTT
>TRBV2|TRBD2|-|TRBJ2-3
CASSEGLAGTDTQYF
TGTGCCAGCAGTGAAGGTCTAGCGGGCACAGATACGCAGTATTTT
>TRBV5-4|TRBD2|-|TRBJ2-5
CASSRPLAGSSETQYF
TGTGCCAGCAGTCGACCCCTAGCGGGATCGTCGGAGACCCAGTACTTC
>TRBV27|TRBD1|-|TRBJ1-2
CASSPPPAVAGGNYGYTF
TGTGCCAGCAGTCCACCCCCCGCCGTAGCAGGGGGTAACTATGGCTACACCTTC
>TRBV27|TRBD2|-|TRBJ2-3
CASSSLWGTSGSSTDTQYF
TGTGCCAGCAGTTCTTTGTGGGGGACTAGCGGGAGCAGCACAGATACGCAGTATTTT
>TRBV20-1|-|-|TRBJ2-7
CSAPVSYEQYF
TGCAGTGCTCCCGTTTCCTACGAGCAGTACTTC